Below, 3 T cell receptor beta chains from the same sample are listed, as sequenced in a study of long-term antiretroviral therapy in people with HIV. The run of the v3.0 immunoSEQ assay was at survey level. TCRdb's copy holds only in-frame clones and misses some; the assay was immunoSEQ multiplex PCR. This table has tens of thousands of clones, around nine tenths appearing once. This material consisted of unsorted PBMCs, taken 0.1 years before starting antiretroviral therapy. The receptors were gathered from a woman in her forties or fifties with HIV.

The rearrangement links TRBV10-1 to TRBJ1-4; 8 bases are shared with TRBD1. CDR3 length: 15 amino acids. J was trimmed by 3 bases and V by 5 bases; bases with no gene match: 5. Germline CDR1 is WNHNN and CDR2 is SYGVQD (reference sequence). CDR3 region: CASSPDRGPNEKLFF. The CDR3 DNA sequence: TGCGCCAGCAGTCCTGACAGGGGTCCTAATGAAAAACTGTTTTTT.

V gene TRBV11-2 combines with J gene TRBJ1-6; D call uncertain. Germline V gives CDR1 SGHAT, CDR2 FQNNGV. Trimming took 5 bases from V and 9 from J, leaving 17 bases between them. CDR3 size: 15 residues. This CDR3 reads CASSPHWVLGSPLHF. The CDR3 DNA follows: TGTGCCAGCAGCCCTCACTGGGTTTTGGGTTCACCCCTCCACTTT.

The chain recombines TRBV5-1 with TRBJ1-4, with D possibly TRBD1 on 5 matching bases. Trimming removed 4 bases from V and 10 bases from J, with 17 bases in between. CDR1 is SGHRS, CDR2 YFSETQ, per germline. CDR3 length: 14 amino acids. The CDR3 DNA is TGCGCCAGCAGCCGAAGTGACGCAAGGGGAAAACTGTTTTTT. This translates into CASSRSDARGKLFF.